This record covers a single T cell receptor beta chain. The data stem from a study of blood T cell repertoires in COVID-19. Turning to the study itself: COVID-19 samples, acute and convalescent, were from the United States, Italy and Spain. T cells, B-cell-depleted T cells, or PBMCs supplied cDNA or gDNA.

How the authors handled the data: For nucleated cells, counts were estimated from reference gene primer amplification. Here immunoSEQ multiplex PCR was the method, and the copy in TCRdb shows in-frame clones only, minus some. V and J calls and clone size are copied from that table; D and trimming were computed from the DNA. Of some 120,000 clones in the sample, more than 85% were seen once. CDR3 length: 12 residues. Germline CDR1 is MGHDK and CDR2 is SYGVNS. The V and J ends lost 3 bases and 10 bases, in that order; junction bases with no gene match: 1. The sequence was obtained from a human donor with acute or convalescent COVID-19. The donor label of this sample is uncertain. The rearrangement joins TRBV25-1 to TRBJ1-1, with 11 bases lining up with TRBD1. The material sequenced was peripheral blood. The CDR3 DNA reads TGTGCCAGCAGTGAGGGACAGGGGGGAGCTTTCTTT. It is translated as CASSEGQGGAFF.